This T cell receptor (beta chain) was documented in a study of shared clonotypes between healthy human individuals. Study-wide background: Three CD4 naive, three CD4 memory, two CD8 naive and one CD8 memory plate were used per donor. Overall study findings and caveats: Some naive CD4 clonotypes, 4% to 6%, turned up in common across several donors. The represented genetic and exposure-history diversity was limited by the small number of donors.

For this clone: Its matching antigen is unknown.

Clones were read by immunoSEQ multiplex PCR, and TCRdb kept only the in-frame ones, dropping some. The sample carries 2 million to 3 million clones, 93% recorded once. The CDR3 is 13 amino acids. V lost 4 bases, J lost 7 bases, and 6 bases stayed unmatched. Germline CDR1 SGHNT, CDR2 YYREEE (reference sequence). It was into CD45RA+ naive and CD45RA-negative memory subsets that the CD4+ cells were split. The chain has TRBV5-4 and TRBJ2-5, with 8 bases identical to TRBD1. The sequence was collected from a young man in good health. Some clones in this sample may be carry-over from other donors' samples. The material sequenced was naive CD4+ T cells from PBMCs. Subset defined: CD45RA+ positively selected. DNA of the CDR3: TGTGCCAGCAGCCGCACAGGGGGAGGGACCCAGTACTTC. Translating it yields CASSRTGGGTQYF.